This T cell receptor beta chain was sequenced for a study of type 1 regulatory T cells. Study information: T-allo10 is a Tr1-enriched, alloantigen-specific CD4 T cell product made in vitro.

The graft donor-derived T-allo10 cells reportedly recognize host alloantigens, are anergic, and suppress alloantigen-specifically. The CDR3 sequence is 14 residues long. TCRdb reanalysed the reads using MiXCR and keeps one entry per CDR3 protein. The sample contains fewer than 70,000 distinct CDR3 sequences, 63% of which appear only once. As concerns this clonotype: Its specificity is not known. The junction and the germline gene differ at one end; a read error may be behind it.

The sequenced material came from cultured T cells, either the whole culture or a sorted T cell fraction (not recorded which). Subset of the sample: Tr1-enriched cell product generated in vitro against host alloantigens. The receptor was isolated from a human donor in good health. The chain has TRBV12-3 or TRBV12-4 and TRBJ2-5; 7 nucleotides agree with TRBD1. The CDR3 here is CASRSTGNGEIQYF. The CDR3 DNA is TGTGCCAGCAGGTCGACAGGGAATGGTGAGATCCAGTACTTC.